These T cell receptor beta chains were read from a single sample in a study of cytomegalovirus exposure and HLA in healthy donors. This table comes from immunoSEQ multiplex PCR, and its TCRdb copy is limited to in-frame clones, with some not included. Among around 260,000 clones listed, 80% were seen once. Material for sequencing was PBMCs. The receptors were sampled from a girl aged 2 to 9 in good health and CMV-seronegative. CDR3s include the opening cysteine and the closing phenylalanine or tryptophan. A D gene is named only where the DNA matches it firmly. The listing skips clone size in some rows; elsewhere it reads once, few, many or a size class.

TRBJ1-1 | TRBV6-1 | . | . | TGTGCCAGCAGTCATATGAGGAACACTGAAGCTTTCTTT | CASSHMRNTEAFF
TRBJ1-4 | TRBV25-1 | . | . | TGTGCCAGCAGTGATGGAGGGACCAGAGGGAATGAAAAACTGTTTTTT | CASSDGGTRGNEKLFF
TRBJ1-4 | TRBV10-3 | TRBD1 | . | TGTGCCATCAGTGAGTTTCGACAGGGAGTCGATGAAAAACTGTTTTTT | CAISEFRQGVDEKLFF
TRBJ1-1 | TRBV15 | . | once | TGTGCCACCAGCAGATCTACAGGGAACACTGAAGCTTTCTTT | CATSRSTGNTEAFF
TRBJ2-7 | TRBV28 | TRBD2 | . | TGTGCCAGCAGTTTGCCCGGGGACTACGGCTACGAGCAGTACTTC | CASSLPGDYGYEQYF
TRBJ2-5 | TRBV7-2 | TRBD2 | . | TGTGCCAGCAGCCGGGAGGGACTCCCGCAAGAGACCCAGTACTTC | CASSREGLPQETQYF
TRBJ2-5 | TRBV7-6 | TRBD2 | . | TGTGCCAGCAGCTTAGCAGCGGGAGGGGGAGAGACCCAGTACTTC | CASSLAAGGGETQYF
TRBJ2-5 | TRBV7-9 | . | . | TGTGCCAGCAGCCCTCGGTACTTC | CASSPRYF
TRBJ1-1 | TRBV7-8 | . | . | TGTGCCAGCAGCTTAGCCCTCCTCGGTGAAGCTTTCTTT | CASSLALLGEAFF
TRBJ2-3 | TRBV18 | . | . | TGTGCCAGCTCACCACCGTGGACTCGAGGTGATACGCAGTATTTT | CASSPPWTRGDTQYF
TRBJ1-1 | TRBV6-5 | . | . | TGTGCCAGCTCAATAGGGGGGAACACTGAAGCTTTCTTT | CASSIGGNTEAFF
TRBJ2-1 | TRBV5-8 | . | . | TGTGCCAGCAGCTTTAGTCGTTCTCCCGCTAGGAATGAGCAGTTCTTC | CASSFSRSPARNEQFF
TRBJ1-5 | TRBV7-8 | TRBD1 | . | TGTGCCAGCAGCTTATACAGGGGACCAACAAATCAGCCCCAGCATTTT | CASSLYRGPTNQPQHF
TRBJ1-1 | TRBV30 | . | . | TGTGCCTGGAGTGTTTCCGGGGTATCTAATGAAGCTTTCTTT | CAWSVSGVSNEAFF
TRBJ1-6 | TRBV28 | . | . | TGTGCCAGCAGTTTAGCCTCCCGGGGGTATAATTCACCCCTCCACTTT | CASSLASRGYNSPLHF
TRBJ2-1 | TRBV13 | TRBD2 | . | TGTGCCAGCAGCTCCGGGACTAGCGGTTACAATGAGCAGTTCTTC | CASSSGTSGYNEQFF
TRBJ1-4 | TRBV27 | . | . | TGTGCCAGCAGTCGGCCAGGGTCCCAAAAACTGTTTTTT | CASSRPGSQKLFF
TRBJ1-6 | TRBV7-8 | . | . | TGTGCCAGCAGCTTATTTGGGCGACCGGATAATTCACCCCTCCACTTT | CASSLFGRPDNSPLHF
TRBJ2-4 | TRBV19 | TRBD2 | . | TGTGCCAGTAGTACCGGGACTAGCGGGTTTCTCCTAGCCAAAAACATTCAGTACTTC | CASSTGTSGFLLAKNIQYF
TRBJ2-7 | TRBV15 | . | . | TGTGCCACCAGCAGAGATCTCTGGGTAGGGGACGAGCAGTACTTC | CATSRDLWVGDEQYF
TRBJ1-1 | TRBV6-6 | . | few | TGTGCCAGCAGTGGAGATTACACTGAAGCTTTCTTT | CASSGDYTEAFF
TRBJ1-2 | TRBV5-6 | . | . | TGTGCCAGCAGCTTGGTAGATTCAGGGATTAACTATGGCTACACCTTC | CASSLVDSGINYGYTF
TRBJ2-3 | TRBV5-1 | . | few | TGCGCCAGCAGCTTCCAGGGGCAGCCAGCGCAGTATTTT | CASSFQGQPAQYF
TRBJ2-5 | TRBV27 | TRBD2 | . | TGTGCCAGCAGTTTAGAGTCCCGACTAGCGCCTCTCCAAGAGACCCAGTACTTC | CASSLESRLAPLQETQYF
TRBJ1-1 | TRBV9 | . | . | TGTGCCAGCAGCGCCCAGGGGAACACTGAAGCTTTCTTT | CASSAQGNTEAFF
TRBJ2-5 | TRBV5-1 | TRBD2 | . | TGCGCCAGCGGAGGGGACTATAAAGAGACCCAGTACTTC | CASGGDYKETQYF